This TCR beta chain was sequenced during a study of T cells in Graves' hyperthyroidism and ophthalmopathy. Amplified TCR beta CDR3 regions came from RNA transcripts. HTBI primers were employed in a first-round RT-PCR of the TCR CDR3. One entry per CDR3 protein results from TCRdb running MiXCR on the multiplex PCR reads. The profile covers about 700,000 distinct CDR3 sequences, with roughly 15% appearing a single time and about a tenth taken by the ten largest. General observations from the study: Ophthalmopathy, as predicted by the model, came a median around 6.7 months after the prediction.

Details on this clonotype: Its antigen is unknown.

The germline gives CDR1 SEHNR, CDR2 FQNEAQ (reference sequence). The CDR3 covers 16 residues. V lost 1 base to trimming and J lost 3 bases; unmatched junction nucleotides: 4. This clonotype was obtained from a woman aged 18-29 years with Graves' hyperthyroidism. The sequenced sample consisted of blood. The chain employs TRBV7-9 and TRBJ2-1; 9 bases match TRBD1. CDR3 sequence (DNA): TGTGCCAGCAGCTTAGGGGGACAGGGTTACTACAATGAGCAGTTCTTC. It specifies CASSLGGQGYYNEQFF.